Given below is one T cell receptor beta chain in context. Antigen unknown. This entry belongs to a study of cytomegalovirus exposure and HLA in healthy donors. Looking at the study overall: Earlier results showed roughly 120 million unique TCR beta sequences derived from 150 million to 200 million T cells.

General study points: Earlier analysis found most TCR beta V segments productive about 87% or about 30% of the time.

The length of the CDR3 is 15 residues. In germline, CDR1 is SGHVS, CDR2 FQNEAQ. J was trimmed by 5 bases and V by 1 base; bases with no gene match: 6. Use of 60 Vbeta and 13 Jbeta primers characterized the PCR. The data were produced by immunoSEQ multiplex PCR, yet TCRdb's version contains in-frame clones alone and is incomplete. The table shows about 180,000 clones, with around 80% occurring only once. The source of this sequence is a woman in her forties in good health and CMV-seronegative. Input material: PBMCs. This chain uses TRBV7-8 with TRBJ2-3; the match to TRBD2 covers 7 bases. In nucleotides, the CDR3 is TGTGCCAGCAGCTTAGACAGCGGGAATGAAGATACGCAGTATTTT. This translates into CASSLDSGNEDTQYF. The full variable domain, completed using reference TRBV7-8 and TRBJ2-3, is GAGVSQSPRYKVAKRGQDVALRCDPISGHVSLFWYQQALGQGPEFLTYFQNEAQLDKSGLPSDRFFAERPEGSVSTLKIQRTQQEDSAVYLCASSLDSGNEDTQYFGPGTRLTVL.